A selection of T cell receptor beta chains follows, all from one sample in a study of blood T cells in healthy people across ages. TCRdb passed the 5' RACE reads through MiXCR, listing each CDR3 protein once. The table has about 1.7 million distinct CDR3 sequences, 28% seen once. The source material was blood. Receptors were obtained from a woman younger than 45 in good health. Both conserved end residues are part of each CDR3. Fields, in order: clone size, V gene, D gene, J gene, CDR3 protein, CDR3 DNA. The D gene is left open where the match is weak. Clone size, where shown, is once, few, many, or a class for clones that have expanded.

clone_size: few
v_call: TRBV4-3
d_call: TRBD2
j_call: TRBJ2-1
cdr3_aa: CASSQAGTNYNEQFF
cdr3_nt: TGCGCCAGCAGCCAGGCCGGGACTAACTACAATGAGCAGTTCTTC

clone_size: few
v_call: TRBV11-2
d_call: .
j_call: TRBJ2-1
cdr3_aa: CASSLVPPYNEQFF
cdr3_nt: TGTGCCAGCAGCTTAGTGCCGCCCTACAATGAGCAGTTCTTC

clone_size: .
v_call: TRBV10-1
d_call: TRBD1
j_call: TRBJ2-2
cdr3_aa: CASSDSGQGNTGELFF
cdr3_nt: TGCGCCAGCAGTGACTCGGGACAGGGTAACACCGGGGAGCTGTTTTTT

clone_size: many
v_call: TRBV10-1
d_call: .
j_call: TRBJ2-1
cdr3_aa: CASSTRTPYNEQFF
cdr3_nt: TGCGCCAGCAGTACCAGAACCCCCTACAATGAGCAGTTCTTC

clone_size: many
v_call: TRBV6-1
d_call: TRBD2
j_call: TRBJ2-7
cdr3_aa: CASSPYPGGTVKYEQYF
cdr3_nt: TGTGCCAGCAGCCCCTATCCCGGGGGGACGGTGAAGTACGAGCAGTACTTC

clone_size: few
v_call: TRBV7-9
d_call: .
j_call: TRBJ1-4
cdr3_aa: CASSHVVLGGEKLFF
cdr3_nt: TGTGCCAGCAGCCACGTCGTCCTTGGCGGTGAAAAACTGTTTTTT

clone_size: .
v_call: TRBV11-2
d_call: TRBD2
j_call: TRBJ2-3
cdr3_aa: CAGSAFSGGVLDTQYF
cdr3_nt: TGTGCCGGTAGCGCGTTTAGCGGGGGGGTGCTGGATACGCAGTATTTT

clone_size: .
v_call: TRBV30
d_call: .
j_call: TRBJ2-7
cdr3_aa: CAWSVLGGFSYEQYF
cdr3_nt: TGTGCCTGGAGTGTACTGGGAGGTTTCTCCTACGAGCAGTACTTC

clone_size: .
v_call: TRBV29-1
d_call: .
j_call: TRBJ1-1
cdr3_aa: CSAGPSNTEAFF
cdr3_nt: TGCAGCGCTGGGCCATCGAACACTGAAGCTTTCTTT

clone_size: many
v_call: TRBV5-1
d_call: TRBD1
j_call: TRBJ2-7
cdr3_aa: CASSASTGGYEQYF
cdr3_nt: TGCGCCAGCAGCGCCTCGACAGGGGGTTACGAGCAGTACTTC

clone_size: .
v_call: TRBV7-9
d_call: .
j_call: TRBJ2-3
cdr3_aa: CTSSLSGSLGDTQYF
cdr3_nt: TGTACCAGCAGCTTAAGCGGCAGCTTAGGTGATACGCAGTATTTT

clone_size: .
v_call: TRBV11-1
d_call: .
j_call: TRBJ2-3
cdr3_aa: CASRDIGPDTQYF
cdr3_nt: TGTGCCAGCCGGGACATCGGACCAGATACGCAGTATTTT

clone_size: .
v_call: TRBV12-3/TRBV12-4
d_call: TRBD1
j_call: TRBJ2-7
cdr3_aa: CASSSWDREPEQYF
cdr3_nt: TGTGCCAGCAGTTCCTGGGACAGGGAGCCCGAGCAGTACTTC

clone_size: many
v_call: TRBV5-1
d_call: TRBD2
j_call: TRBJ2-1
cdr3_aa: CASSPTSGGVVEQFF
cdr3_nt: TGCGCCAGCAGCCCTACTAGCGGGGGGGTCGTTGAGCAGTTCTTC

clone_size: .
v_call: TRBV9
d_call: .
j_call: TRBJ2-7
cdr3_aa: CASSVVGDGDPYEQYF
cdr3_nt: TGTGCCAGCAGCGTAGTCGGGGACGGGGATCCCTACGAGCAGTACTTC

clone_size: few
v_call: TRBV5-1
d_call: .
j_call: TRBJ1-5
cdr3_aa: CASSLDGGWDHQPQHF
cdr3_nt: TGCGCCAGCAGCTTGGATGGAGGGTGGGATCATCAGCCCCAGCATTTT

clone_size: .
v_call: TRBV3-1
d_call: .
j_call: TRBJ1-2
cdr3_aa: CASSSWGDSGGYTF
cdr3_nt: TGTGCCAGCAGCTCATGGGGGGATAGCGGAGGCTACACCTTC

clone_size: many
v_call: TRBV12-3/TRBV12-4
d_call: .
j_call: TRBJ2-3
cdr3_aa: CASSPDGGRTDTQYF
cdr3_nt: TGTGCCAGCAGTCCCGACGGGGGCCGCACAGATACGCAGTATTTT

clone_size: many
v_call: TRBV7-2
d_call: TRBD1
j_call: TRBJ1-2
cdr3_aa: CASSLYRGADYGYTF
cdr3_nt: TGTGCCAGCAGCCTCTACAGGGGGGCAGATTATGGCTACACCTTC

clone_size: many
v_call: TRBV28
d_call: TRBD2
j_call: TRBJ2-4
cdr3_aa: CASSLAGGAKNIQYF
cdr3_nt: TGCGCCAGCAGCTTGGCGGGAGGAGCCAAAAACATTCAGTACTTC

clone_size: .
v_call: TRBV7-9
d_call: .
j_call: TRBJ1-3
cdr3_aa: CASSFPIISGNTIYF
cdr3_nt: TGTGCCAGCAGCTTTCCAATTATATCTGGAAACACCATATATTTT

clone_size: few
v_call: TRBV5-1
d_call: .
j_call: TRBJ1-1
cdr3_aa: CASSPEGGAWTEAFF
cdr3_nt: TGCGCCAGCAGCCCGGAGGGGGGGGCATGGACTGAAGCTTTCTTT

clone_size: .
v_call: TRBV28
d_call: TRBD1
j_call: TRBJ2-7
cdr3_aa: CASSASSDRGPYEQYF
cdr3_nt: TGTGCCAGCAGTGCCTCCTCCGACAGGGGACCCTACGAGCAGTACTTC

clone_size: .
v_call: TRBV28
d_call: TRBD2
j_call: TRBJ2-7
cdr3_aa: CVSTPVRTSGAYEQYF
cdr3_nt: TGTGTCAGCACTCCCGTTAGGACTAGCGGAGCCTACGAGCAGTACTTC

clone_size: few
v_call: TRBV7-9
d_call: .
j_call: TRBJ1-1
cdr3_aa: CASSPIGRENTEAFF
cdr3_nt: TGTGCCAGCAGCCCGATAGGTCGGGAAAACACCGAAGCTTTCTTT

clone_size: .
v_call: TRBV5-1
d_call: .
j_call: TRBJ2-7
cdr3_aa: CASSLAPLGHPTVYEQYF
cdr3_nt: TGCGCCAGCAGCTTGGCCCCCTTAGGACACCCCACGGTCTACGAGCAGTACTTC

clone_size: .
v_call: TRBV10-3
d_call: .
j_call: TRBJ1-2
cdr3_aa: CAISEFEGNYGYTF
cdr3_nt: TGTGCCATCAGTGAGTTTGAAGGGAACTATGGCTACACCTTC

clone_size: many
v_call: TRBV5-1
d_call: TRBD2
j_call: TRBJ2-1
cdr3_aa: CASRGLAGGVSYNEQFF
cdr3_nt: TGCGCCAGCAGGGGTCTAGCGGGGGGCGTCTCCTACAATGAGCAGTTCTTC

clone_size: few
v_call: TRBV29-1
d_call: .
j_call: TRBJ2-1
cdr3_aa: CSVWVSSYNEQFF
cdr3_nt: TGCAGCGTTTGGGTCAGCTCCTACAATGAGCAGTTCTTC

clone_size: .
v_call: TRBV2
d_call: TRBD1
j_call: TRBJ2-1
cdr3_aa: CASNSDRGPYNEQFF
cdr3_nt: TGTGCCAGCAATTCGGACAGGGGCCCCTACAATGAGCAGTTCTTC

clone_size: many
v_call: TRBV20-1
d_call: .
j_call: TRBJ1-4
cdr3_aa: CSARKATNEKLFF
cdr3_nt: TGCAGTGCTAGGAAAGCAACTAATGAAAAACTGTTTTTT

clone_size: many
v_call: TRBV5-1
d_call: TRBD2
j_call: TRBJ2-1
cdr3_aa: CASSSASLGGGRNEQFF
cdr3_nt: TGCGCCAGCAGCTCAGCCTCACTGGGCGGGGGTCGGAATGAGCAGTTCTTC

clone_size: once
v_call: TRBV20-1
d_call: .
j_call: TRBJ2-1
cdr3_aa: CSELGGAYNQQFF
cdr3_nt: TGCAGTGAGTTAGGCGGGGCCTACAATCAGCAGTTCTTC

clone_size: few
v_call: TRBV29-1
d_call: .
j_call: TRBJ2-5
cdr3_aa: CSVGGSAAQETQYF
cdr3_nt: TGCAGCGTTGGTGGCTCCGCCGCTCAAGAGACCCAGTACTTC

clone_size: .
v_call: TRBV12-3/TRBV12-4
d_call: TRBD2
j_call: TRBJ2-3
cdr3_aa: CATQTSGVSTDTQYF
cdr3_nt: TGTGCCACCCAGACTAGCGGGGTGAGCACAGATACGCAGTATTTT

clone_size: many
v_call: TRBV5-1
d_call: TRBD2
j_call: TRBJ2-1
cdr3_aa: CASSKRGGPRFDEQFF
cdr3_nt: TGCGCCAGCAGCAAGCGGGGGGGCCCTCGGTTCGATGAGCAGTTCTTC

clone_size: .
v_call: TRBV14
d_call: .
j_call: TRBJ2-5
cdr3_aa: CASSPQGRGTQYF
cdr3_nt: TGTGCCAGCAGCCCCCAGGGTCGGGGGACCCAGTACTTC

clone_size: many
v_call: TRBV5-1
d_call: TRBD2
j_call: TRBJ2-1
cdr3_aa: CASSFAGGPSQISEQFF
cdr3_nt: TGCGCCAGCAGCTTCGCGGGGGGGCCGTCTCAGATATCTGAGCAGTTCTTC

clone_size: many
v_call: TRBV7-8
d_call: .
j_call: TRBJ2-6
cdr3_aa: CASKGGGTGANVLTF
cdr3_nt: TGTGCCAGCAAGGGCGGGGGCACGGGGGCCAACGTCCTGACTTTC

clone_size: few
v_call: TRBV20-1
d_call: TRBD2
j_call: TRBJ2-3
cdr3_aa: CSASSSSSGVSDTQYF
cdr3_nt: TGCAGTGCTAGTTCTTCGTCTAGCGGGGTGTCAGATACGCAGTATTTT

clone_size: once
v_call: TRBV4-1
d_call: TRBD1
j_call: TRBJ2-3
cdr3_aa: CASSQQPGQGVADTQYF
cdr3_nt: TGCGCCAGCAGCCAACAACCGGGACAGGGTGTTGCAGATACGCAGTATTTT

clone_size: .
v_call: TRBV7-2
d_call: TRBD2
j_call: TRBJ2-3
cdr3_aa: CASSRTRAQYF
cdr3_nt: TGTGCCAGCAGCCGGACTAGGGCGCAGTATTTT

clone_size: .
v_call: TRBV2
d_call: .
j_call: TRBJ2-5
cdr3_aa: CASTRQAWGQETQYF
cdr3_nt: TGTGCCAGCACCCGGCAGGCGTGGGGACAAGAGACCCAGTACTTC

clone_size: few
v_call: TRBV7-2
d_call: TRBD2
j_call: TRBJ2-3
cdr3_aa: CASSLGSGSFGTDTQYF
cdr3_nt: TGTGCCAGCAGCTTAGGTAGCGGGAGTTTCGGCACAGATACGCAGTATTTT

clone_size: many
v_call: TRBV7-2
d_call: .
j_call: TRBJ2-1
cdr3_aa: CASTSPLIPGEQFF
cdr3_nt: TGTGCCAGCACCTCTCCCCTTATCCCCGGAGAGCAGTTCTTC

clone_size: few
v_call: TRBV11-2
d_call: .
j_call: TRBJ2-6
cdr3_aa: CASSSPGFLSGANVLTF
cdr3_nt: TGTGCCAGCAGCTCTCCAGGGTTCCTCTCTGGGGCCAACGTCCTGACTTTC

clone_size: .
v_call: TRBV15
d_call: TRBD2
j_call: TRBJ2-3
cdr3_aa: CATSRGGMGTDTQYF
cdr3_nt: TGTGCCACCAGCAGGGGGGGGATGGGAACAGATACGCAGTATTTT

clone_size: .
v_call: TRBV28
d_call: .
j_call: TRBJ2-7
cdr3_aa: CASTPGGPPGGQYF
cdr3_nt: TGTGCCAGCACACCCGGTGGACCGCCCGGTGGGCAGTACTTC

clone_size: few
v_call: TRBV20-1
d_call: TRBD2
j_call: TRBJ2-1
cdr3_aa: CSARDRAGGPWNEQFF
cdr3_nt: TGCAGTGCTAGAGATCGGGCGGGAGGCCCATGGAATGAGCAGTTCTTC

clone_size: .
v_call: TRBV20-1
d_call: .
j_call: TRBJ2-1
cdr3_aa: CSASQAGEQFF
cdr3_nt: TGCAGTGCTAGTCAGGCGGGTGAGCAGTTCTTC

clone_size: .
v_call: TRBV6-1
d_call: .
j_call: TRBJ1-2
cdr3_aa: CASSDLDSFYGYTF
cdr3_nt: TGTGCCAGCAGTGATTTAGACAGCTTCTATGGCTACACCTTC

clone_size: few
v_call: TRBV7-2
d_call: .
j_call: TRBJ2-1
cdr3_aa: CASSLGGSSYEQFF
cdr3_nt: TGTGCCAGCAGCTTGGGAGGAAGCTCCTACGAGCAGTTCTTC

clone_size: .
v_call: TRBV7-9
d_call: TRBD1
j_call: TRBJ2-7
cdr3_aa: CASTKPGQGTYEQYF
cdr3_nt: TGTGCCAGCACCAAACCGGGACAGGGGACCTACGAGCAGTACTTC

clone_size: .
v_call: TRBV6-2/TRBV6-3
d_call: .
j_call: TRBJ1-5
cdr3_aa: CASMRSPGEQPQHF
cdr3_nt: TGTGCCAGCATGAGATCGCCTGGTGAGCAGCCCCAGCATTTT

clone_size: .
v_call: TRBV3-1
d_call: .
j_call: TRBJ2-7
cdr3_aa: CASSQERSRGAYEQYF
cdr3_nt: TGTGCCAGCAGCCAAGAAAGAAGCAGGGGGGCCTACGAGCAGTACTTC

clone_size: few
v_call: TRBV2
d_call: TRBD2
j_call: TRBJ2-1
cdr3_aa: CASRRRGNLYNEQFF
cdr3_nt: TGTGCCAGCAGAAGGCGGGGGAACCTCTACAATGAGCAGTTCTTC

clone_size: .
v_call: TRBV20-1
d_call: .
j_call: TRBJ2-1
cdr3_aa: CSAKDGAKPYNEQFF
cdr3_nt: TGCAGTGCCAAGGATGGGGCCAAGCCTTACAATGAGCAGTTCTTC

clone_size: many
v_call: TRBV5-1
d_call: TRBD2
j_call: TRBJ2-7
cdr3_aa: CASSLSGLASEQYF
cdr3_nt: TGCGCCAGCAGCTTGTCGGGACTAGCGTCCGAGCAGTACTTC

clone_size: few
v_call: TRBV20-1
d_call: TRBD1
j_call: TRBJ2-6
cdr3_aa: CSARPPTGGFSGVNVLTF
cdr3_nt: TGCAGTGCTAGGCCCCCGACAGGGGGTTTCTCTGGGGTCAACGTCCTGACTTTC